The 22 T cell receptor beta chains below all came from one sample that was sequenced in a study of blood T cells in healthy people across ages. Alongside a J-beta primer mix, a sample-barcoded 5' primer served in a second PCR lasting about 7 to 12 cycles. TCRdb re-analysed the 5' RACE reads in MiXCR, keeping a single row per CDR3 protein. The sample has 850,000 to 1,100,000 distinct CDR3 sequences; 35% to 40% are singletons. Sequences were obtained from blood. The receptor set was obtained from a man younger than 30 in good health.

The table lists this clonotype with a few counts. The gene calls are TRBV11-2 and TRBJ2-3, with TRBD2 matching over 10 bases. Germline CDR1 SGHAT, CDR2 FQNNGV. The CDR3 covers 16 residues. With 3 bases clipped from V and 3 bases from J, the junction kept 6 bases outside the gene matches. CDR3 protein: CASSLASGGRTDTQYF. The DNA of the CDR3 is TGTGCCAGCAGCTTGGCTAGCGGGGGTCGGACAGATACGCAGTATTTT.

This clonotype showed up just once. The chain recombines TRBV6-2 or TRBV6-3 with TRBJ1-1; the D is unclear. Germline V gene data show CDR1 as MNHEY and CDR2 as SVGEGT. The CDR3 length is 14 residues. The germline V and J ends were trimmed by 5 bases and 2 bases, with 12 bases remaining between them. CDR3 bases: TGTGCCAGCAGTGACCCGGGCATAAACACTGAAGCTTTCTTT. Protein sequence: CASSDPGINTEAFF.

The rearrangement joins TRBV18 to TRBJ2-1; D is tentatively TRBD1 or TRBD2 (5 bases each). Germline V gene data show CDR1 as KGHSH and CDR2 as LQKENI. There are 14 residues in the CDR3. Trimming removed 6 bases from V and 3 bases from J, with 12 bases in between. The DNA of the CDR3 is TGTGCCAGCTCCGCCGGGACGGACTACAATGAGCAGTTCTTC. Translation gives CASSAGTDYNEQFF.

The chain employs TRBV6-1 and TRBJ2-1; 13 bases line up with TRBD2. This CDR3 is built from 20 residues. Germline V gives CDR1 MNHNS, CDR2 SASEGT. Germline trimming cut 4 bases from V and 0 bases from J; bases unmatched to any gene: 12. CDR3 nucleotide sequence: TGTGCCAGCAGTGGCGTTACTAGCGGGGGGGCCTATAGCTCCTACAATGAGCAGTTCTTC. Protein sequence: CASSGVTSGGAYSSYNEQFF.

This clonotype was detected a few times. The chain uses TRBV7-2 and TRBJ1-4; no firm D call. Per the germline V gene, CDR1 is SGHTA and CDR2 is FQGNSA. CDR3 length equals 13 residues. Trimming left V 0 bases short and J 14 bases short, with 13 bases between. Written as DNA, the CDR3 is TGTGCCAGCAGCTTAGCACGGAACCCGACGCTGTTTTTT. Its protein product is CASSLARNPTLFF.

The chain links TRBV20-1 to TRBJ1-4; D remains ambiguous. CDR1 and CDR2 (germline): DFQATT, SNEGSKA (reference sequence). V lost 1 base and J lost 5, with 8 bases in between. This CDR3 contains 13 residues. The CDR3 protein is CSARVDVNEKLFF. The DNA for the CDR3 is TGCAGTGCTAGAGTTGACGTAAATGAAAAACTGTTTTTT.

V usage is TRBV7-6 and J usage is TRBJ1-4; unclear D gene. Germline CDR1 and CDR2: SGHVS and FNYEAQ. The CDR3 contains 15 residues. The ends were cut back, 4 bases at V and 0 bases at J, with 9 bases in the middle. Here the CDR3 DNA reads TGTGCCAGCAGCTCCCCGGCCACAACTAATGAAAAACTGTTTTTT. Translated, it gives CASSSPATTNEKLFF. Combining the CDR3 with reference TRBV7-6 and TRBJ1-4 gives the whole variable domain GAGVSQSPRYKVTKRGQDVALRCDPISGHVSLYWYRQALGQGPEFLTYFNYEAQQDKSGLPNDRFSAERPEGSISTLTIQRTEQRDSAMYRCASSSPATTNEKLFFGSGTQLSVL.

V gene TRBV7-9 combines with J gene TRBJ1-2; the D is unclear. V was trimmed by 1 base and J by 1 base, leaving 7 bases between them. CDR3 length: 14 amino acids. Germline values: CDR1 SEHNR, CDR2 FQNEAQ (reference sequence). CDR3 coding DNA: TGTGCCAGCAGCTTAGGGGCGATTAACTATGGCTACACCTTC. It translates to CASSLGAINYGYTF.

The gene calls are TRBV5-1 and TRBJ1-5; D call uncertain. CDR1 is SGHRS, CDR2 YFSETQ, per germline. Trimming cost V 0 bases and J 10 bases, with 11 bases left between them. CDR3 size: 13 residues. DNA for the CDR3: TGCGCCAGCAGCTTGGCCTCGGGTATCCCCCAGCATTTT. Its translation: CASSLASGIPQHF.

This clonotype was observed a handful of times. The chain employs TRBV6-2 or TRBV6-3 and TRBJ2-1; D is possibly TRBD2 (7 bases). The CDR3 totals 16 residues. Germline V lookup: CDR1 MNHEY, CDR2 SVGEGT. Trimming left V 2 bases short and J 4 bases short, with 15 bases between. The DNA for the CDR3 is TGTGCCAGCAGTTACATTCGGGGGGCCCGATACAATGAGCAGTTCTTC. Protein sequence: CASSYIRGARYNEQFF.

V is TRBV20-1 and J is TRBJ2-4; 7 positions agree with TRBD1. The end of the DNA is better explained by TRBJ2-7, so the J call may be wrong. This CDR3 contains 15 residues. The germline gives CDR1 DFQATT, CDR2 SNEGSKA (reference sequence). The CDR3 region is CSAKPRVQGTYEQYF. The DNA for the CDR3 is TGCAGTGCTAAACCGAGAGTACAGGGGACCTACGAGCAGTACTTC.

The chain links TRBV9 to TRBJ2-1; 11 nucleotides line up with TRBD1. The germline V gene encodes CDR1 SGDLS and CDR2 YYNGEE. There are 15 residues in the CDR3. The J segment lost 7 bases and the V segment lost 4 bases, leaving 7 bases of the junction unmatched. The CDR3 DNA reads TGTGCCAGCAGCCCAGGACAGGGGGCGGGTAATGAGCAGTTCTTC. Encoded protein: CASSPGQGAGNEQFF.

In this sample, this clonotype turned up a few times. V and J are TRBV20-1 and TRBJ1-1; D is perhaps TRBD1 (5 bases). The CDR3 covers 13 residues. Trimming took off 4 bases at V and 8 bases at J, with 17 bases between the two ends. The germline CDR1 and CDR2 sequences are DFQATT and SNEGSKA (reference sequence). CDR3 sequence (DNA): TGCAGTGCTACCCGGGACCGCATCTGGGAAGCTTTCTTT. This translates into CSATRDRIWEAFF.

This clonotype was observed a handful of times. The J gene is TRBJ2-7, the V gene TRBV21-1. TRBV21-1 is noted as a pseudogene. The CDR3 sequence is 15 residues long. CDR3 sequence reads: CASSKAWREFYEQYF. The CDR3 DNA reads as TGTGCCAGCAGCAAAGCGTGGAGGGAGTTCTACGAGCAGTACTTC.

The chain joins TRBV5-1 to TRBJ1-4; 10 nucleotides agree with TRBD1. CDR3 size: 14 residues. Germline CDR1 and CDR2: SGHRS and YFSETQ. V gave up 2 bases and J gave up 10 bases; unmatched junction bases: 5. CDR3 in DNA: TGCGCCAGCAGCTTAGGACAGGGGGATGGAAAACTGTTTTTT. It yields the protein CASSLGQGDGKLFF. The full variable domain, completed using reference TRBV5-1 and TRBJ1-4, is KAGVTQTPRYLIKTRGQQVTLSCSPISGHRSVSWYQQTPGQGLQFLFEYFSETQRNKGNFPGRFSGRQFSNSRSEMNVSTLELGDSALYLCASSLGQGDGKLFFGSGTQLSVL.

The chain joins TRBV12-5 to TRBJ2-3; D possibly corresponds to TRBD1 (7 bases). The CDR3 sequence is 15 residues long. The ends were cut back, 5 bases at V and 4 bases at J, with 16 bases in the middle. Per germline, CDR1 LGHNT and CDR2 FRNRAP. CDR3 sequence reads: CASGAPDREADTQYF. DNA for the CDR3: TGTGCTAGTGGTGCTCCCGACAGGGAGGCAGATACGCAGTATTTT.

There are a few counts of this clonotype. This rearrangement joins TRBV7-9 to TRBJ1-1; 7 positions agree with TRBD1. After removal of 5 bases from V and 7 bases from J, the junction contained 7 bases not matched to a gene. Per germline, CDR1 SEHNR and CDR2 FQNEAQ (reference sequence). The length of the CDR3 is 13 residues. The CDR3 DNA is TGTGCCAGCAGCCCTCGGACAGGATTTGAAGCTTTCTTT. It is translated as CASSPRTGFEAFF.

On this clonotype: One base away lies a much larger clone, so this may be a sequencing read error. The V gene is TRBV12-3 or TRBV12-4, the J gene TRBJ2-3; D unresolved. The CDR3 totals 16 residues. V lost 4 bases and J 1 base, leaving 15 bases between the germline ends. The CDR3 reads CASSSSVLVGTDTQYF. CDR3 in DNA: TGTGCCAGCAGTTCCTCCGTTCTAGTAGGCACAGATACGCAGTATTTT.

There are a few counts of this clonotype. The chain has TRBV15 and TRBJ1-1; D gene ambiguous. The germline V gene has CDR1 LNHNV and CDR2 YYDKDF (reference sequence). Trimming stripped 0 bases from V and 7 bases from J, with 18 bases between. CDR3 size: 16 residues. CDR3 sequence reads: CATSREPRPSDNEAFF. CDR3 sequence (DNA): TGTGCCACCAGCAGAGAACCCCGCCCAAGTGACAATGAAGCTTTCTTT.

The chain combines TRBV28 with TRBJ1-4, with a possible D match to TRBD1 (6 bases). The V end was cut by 5 bases, the J end by 7 bases, with 14 bases between. Germline V gene data show CDR1 as MDHEN and CDR2 as SYDVKM. The CDR3 runs 14 residues. CDR3 region: CASSLVGGFEKLFF. The CDR3 coding sequence is TGTGCCAGCAGTCTGGTAGGGGGTTTTGAAAAACTGTTTTTT. Supplemented by reference TRBV28 and TRBJ1-4, the full variable domain reads DVKVTQSSRYLVKRTGEKVFLECVQDMDHENMFWYRQDPGLGLRLIYFSYDVKMKEKGDIPEGYSVSREKKERFSLILESASTNQTSMYLCASSLVGGFEKLFFGSGTQLSVL.

The CDR3 DNA follows: TGTGCCAGCAGCCCCACTGAGGAGAGCACAGATACGCAGTATTTT. This codes for CASSPTEESTDTQYF. The chain links TRBV12-3 or TRBV12-4 to TRBJ2-3; D gene ambiguous. The CDR3 loop spans 15 amino acids. The V and J ends lost 6 bases and 0 bases respectively, with 13 bases between them.

This clonotype was seen repeatedly, ten times or more. The J gene is TRBJ1-1, the V gene TRBV20-1; 8 bases agree with TRBD1. This CDR3 is built from 14 residues. CDR1 DFQATT and CDR2 SNEGSKA come from the germline V gene (reference sequence). V was clipped by 4 bases and J by 3 bases; unmatched bases: 7. CDR3 DNA sequence: TGCAGTGCTAAGAAACAGGGGGTGGACACTGAAGCTTTCTTT. Its protein product is CSAKKQGVDTEAFF.